A single sample gave rise to the 27 T cell receptor beta chains below, sequenced in a study of CD8 T cells in ankylosing spondylitis (dated by TCRdb to the late 2010s). The library was prepared using 5' RACE. TCRdb lists the instrument as Illumina HiSeq 2500. TCRdb reran the public reads through fastp at Q25 and MiXCR, keeping productive beta chains. Each CDR3 protein appears once, grouped with its most common genes and DNA. The sample has approximately 180,000 distinct CDR3 sequences on record, 18% of them singletons. Jointly, the top ten make up around 4% of the sample. The sequenced material came from blood, either unsorted or a sorted T cell fraction (not recorded which). All receptors derive from a male donor aged 10 to 30 with ankylosing spondylitis or in good health (not recorded which). Donor details come from another sample of the same person, matched by shared clones.

This sequence joins TRBV7-2 and TRBJ2-5, with 12 bases lining up with TRBD1. This CDR3 is built from 17 residues. The junction had 5 bases not matched to a gene; V was cut back by 1 base and J by 2 bases. Germline assignment: CDR1 SGHTA and CDR2 FQGNSA. The CDR3 loop is CASSLVGQGAEQETQYF. For the CDR3, the DNA is TGTGCCAGCAGCTTAGTGGGACAGGGGGCTGAACAAGAGACCCAGTACTTC. The full variable domain, completed using reference TRBV7-2 and TRBJ2-5, is GAGVSQSPSNKVTEKGKDVELRCDPISGHTALYWYRQSLGQGLEFLIYFQGNSAPDKSGLPSDRFSAERTGGSVSTLTIQRTQQEDSAVYLCASSLVGQGAEQETQYFGPGTRLLVL.

This chain connects TRBV19 to TRBJ2-1, with D perhaps TRBD1 (6 bases). Trimming took off 3 bases at V and 7 bases at J, with 19 bases between the two ends. The CDR3 has 16 amino acids. Germline V CDR1 and CDR2: LNHDA, SQIVND (reference sequence). The CDR3 nucleotides read TGTGCCAGTAGTATTGATGGCAGGGGATTTGGGAATGAGCAGTTCTTC. Translated, it gives CASSIDGRGFGNEQFF.

This clonotype was found many times. The chain has TRBV5-1 and TRBJ1-1, with 7 bases matching TRBD1. The germline V gene has CDR1 SGHRS and CDR2 YFSETQ. The CDR3 sequence is 14 residues long. Losses at the gene ends were 3 bases for V and 7 bases for J; bases not matched to a gene: 9. CDR3 DNA: TGCGCCAGCAGCTGGGGGACAGACCAAATTGAAGCTTTCTTT. Its translation: CASSWGTDQIEAFF.

This chain uses TRBV20-1 with TRBJ2-1, with 8 nucleotides matching TRBD1. The trim removed 6 bases at V and 9 bases at J, leaving 13 bases unmatched. The CDR3 extends over 14 amino acids. Per the germline V gene, CDR1 is DFQATT and CDR2 is SNEGSKA (reference sequence). The CDR3 region has the DNA TGCAGTGCACTCCTCGGGACAGGATTCCCTGAGCAGTTCTTC. This encodes CSALLGTGFPEQFF.

This clonotype was seen ten or more times. The V gene is TRBV6-2 or TRBV6-3, the J gene TRBJ2-1; D might be TRBD1 (7 bases). CDR3 length: 13 residues. Deletions cut 6 bases from V and 8 bases from J, with 14 bases between. Germline V CDR1 and CDR2: MNHEY, SVGEGT. As DNA, the CDR3 is TGTGCCAGCAGATGGACAGGCGGGGATGAGCAGTTCTTC. It encodes CASRWTGGDEQFF.

At least ten counts were recorded for this clonotype. The J gene is TRBJ2-3, the V gene TRBV6-6, with 7 bases fitting TRBD2. The CDR3 consists of 14 residues. Germline CDR1 MNHNY, CDR2 SVGAGI (reference sequence). Trimming removed 6 bases from V and 2 bases from J; junction bases left unmatched: 5. The CDR3 DNA is TGTGCCAGCAGCTACGGGGGGAACACAGATACGCAGTATTTT. Amino acid sequence: CASSYGGNTDTQYF.

This clonotype was counted many times. The genes are TRBV9 and TRBJ2-1; tentatively, D is TRBD2 (6 bases). V shed 0 bases and J shed 4 bases, with 11 bases lying between them. This CDR3 comprises 15 residues. The germline gives CDR1 SGDLS, CDR2 YYNGEE. CDR3 nucleotide sequence: TGTGCCAGCAGCGTAGACGGCAGCGGGTACAATGAGCAGTTCTTC. It specifies CASSVDGSGYNEQFF.

This clonotype was seen repeatedly, ten times or more. The chain employs TRBV18 and TRBJ1-1; D not certain. The CDR3 runs to 16 residues. The V and J ends lost 5 bases and 1 base respectively, with 17 bases between them. Germline CDR1 and CDR2: KGHSH and LQKENI. The CDR3 DNA reads TGTGCCAGCTCATTACGGCCCCTTGAGGGGAACACTGAAGCTTTCTTT. This sequence encodes CASSLRPLEGNTEAFF. Variable domain in full (rest from reference TRBV18 and TRBJ1-1): NAGVMQNPRHLVRRRGQEARLRCSPMKGHSHVYWYRQLPEEGLKFMVYLQKENIIDESGMPKERFSAEFPKEGPSILRIQQVVRGDSAAYFCASSLRPLEGNTEAFFGQGTRLTVV.

In this sample, this clonotype turned up many times. This chain uses TRBV20-1 with TRBJ1-2, with a possible D match to TRBD1 (6 bases). Germline values: CDR1 DFQATT, CDR2 SNEGSKA (reference sequence). The CDR3 contains 14 residues. Trimming removed 1 base at V and 4 bases at J, with 13 bases between. CDR3 sequence reads: CSARGLRGGYGYTF. The CDR3 DNA sequence: TGCAGTGCTAGAGGCCTTAGGGGGGGCTATGGCTACACCTTC.

V usage is TRBV7-6 and J usage is TRBJ2-6; 13 bases map to TRBD2. Germline V gene data show CDR1 as SGHVS and CDR2 as FNYEAQ. The CDR3 is 19 residues long. Trimming at V came to 5 bases and at J to 0 bases, leaving 7 bases not matched to a gene. The CDR3 nucleotides are TGTGCCAGCAGCGCGGGACTAGCGGGATACGGCTCTGGGGCCAACGTCCTGACTTTC. It encodes CASSAGLAGYGSGANVLTF.

This clonotype was picked up many times. V and J are TRBV12-3 or TRBV12-4 and TRBJ1-3; D gene unclear. Trimming removed 3 bases at V and 4 bases at J, with 13 bases between. The length of the CDR3 is 15 residues. CDR3 in amino acids: CASSFSLRAGNTIYF. CDR3 DNA sequence: TGTGCCAGCAGTTTTTCCCTCCGTGCCGGAAACACCATATATTTT.

The table lists this clonotype with many counts. The chain couples TRBV29-1 to TRBJ2-3, with D possibly TRBD2 on 5 matching bases. The CDR3 loop spans 15 amino acids. V lost 5 bases to trimming and J lost 2 bases, with 17 bases between them. The germline gives CDR1 SQVTM, CDR2 ANQGSEA. Here the CDR3 DNA reads TGCAGCGTTCACGGCGAGGGCCCCCTCACAGATACGCAGTATTTT. This codes for CSVHGEGPLTDTQYF.

This clonotype was recorded at least ten times. This chain joins TRBV7-9 and TRBJ2-6, with D possibly called TRBD1 or TRBD2 (6 bases each). The CDR3 consists of 17 residues. Looked up from germline, CDR1 is SEHNR and CDR2 is FQNEAQ (reference sequence). V lost 4 bases to trimming and J lost 4 bases, with 17 bases between them. CDR3 nucleotide sequence: TGTGCCAGCAGCTCCGATAACAGGGAGGTAGGGGCCAACGTCCTGACTTTC. Translation gives CASSSDNREVGANVLTF.

This clonotype has at least ten counts. The V call is TRBV20-1, the J call TRBJ1-5; D is unclear. The CDR3 is made up of 13 amino acids. Per germline, CDR1 DFQATT and CDR2 SNEGSKA (reference sequence). The V gene lost 2 bases and the J gene lost 3 bases, with 8 bases spanning the gap. CDR3 in amino acids: CSARTDLNQPQHF. The CDR3 region has the DNA TGCAGTGCTAGAACAGACCTCAATCAGCCCCAGCATTTT.

This clonotype was found many times. The rearrangement joins TRBV20-1 to TRBJ2-3; 9 bases match TRBD1. The CDR3 runs 17 residues. The germline V gene encodes CDR1 DFQATT and CDR2 SNEGSKA (reference sequence). V shed 6 bases and J 2 bases; nucleotides not matched to a gene: 15. CDR3 DNA sequence: TGCAGTGCCGCCGGGACAGGGTCGATCAAAATCACAGATACGCAGTATTTT. Encoded protein: CSAAGTGSIKITDTQYF.

This clonotype was detected ten times or more. This chain joins TRBV6-2 or TRBV6-3 and TRBJ2-1; 7 bases align to TRBD2. CDR3 length equals 18 residues. CDR1 MNHEY and CDR2 SVGEGT come from the germline V gene. V gave up 2 bases and J gave up 0 bases; unmatched junction bases: 10. CDR3 loop: CASSYGRELSYSYNEQFF. CDR3 DNA sequence: TGTGCCAGCAGTTACGGGCGGGAGTTATCCTACTCCTACAATGAGCAGTTCTTC.

This clonotype was observed at least ten times. The chain links TRBV4-2 to TRBJ2-5, with D possibly TRBD2 on 6 matching bases. This CDR3 has 16 residues. Between the trimmed V and J ends, which lost 0 bases and 7 bases, there was a span of 18 bases. Germline CDR1 is LGHNA and CDR2 is YNFKEQ. CDR3 protein: CASSQEWDGWGGTQYF. Here the CDR3 DNA reads TGTGCCAGCAGCCAAGAGTGGGACGGCTGGGGAGGGACCCAGTACTTC.

The rearrangement links TRBV29-1 to TRBJ2-3; D uncertain. Trimming took off 3 bases at V and 0 bases at J, with 7 bases between the two ends. Germline CDR1 is SQVTM and CDR2 is ANQGSEA. This CDR3 is 13 amino acids long. CDR3 sequence: CSVEAISTDTQYF. The DNA for the CDR3 is TGCAGCGTTGAGGCGATTAGCACAGATACGCAGTATTTT.

The chain couples TRBV29-1 to TRBJ2-1; no reliable D call. The V end lost 3 bases, the J end lost 1 base, and 13 bases lay between the germline ends. This CDR3 has 15 amino acids. The germline V gene has CDR1 SQVTM and CDR2 ANQGSEA. CDR3 loop: CSVDPPVISYNEQFF. In DNA, the CDR3 is TGCAGCGTTGACCCCCCAGTAATTTCCTACAATGAGCAGTTCTTC.

This clonotype was seen ten or more times. The rearrangement uses TRBV6-1 and TRBJ2-7; 9 bases agree with TRBD1. The CDR3 is made up of 14 amino acids. Germline CDR1 and CDR2: MNHNS and SASEGT. J was trimmed by 3 bases and V by 3 bases; bases with no gene match: 3. CDR3 in amino acids: CASSEGTGFYEQYV. Here the CDR3 DNA reads TGTGCCAGCAGTGAGGGGACAGGGTTCTACGAGCAGTACGTC.

This clonotype showed up many times. The chain uses TRBV11-2 and TRBJ2-5, with D hard to call. The CDR3 is made up of 15 amino acids. In germline, CDR1 is SGHAT, CDR2 FQNNGV. V lost 0 bases and J 0 bases, leaving 8 bases between the germline ends. This CDR3 is CASSLEGFYQETQYF. CDR3 coding DNA: TGTGCCAGCAGCTTAGAGGGGTTTTACCAAGAGACCCAGTACTTC.

This clonotype was counted at least ten times. This sequence joins TRBV29-1 and TRBJ1-2; D gene ambiguous. The CDR3 sequence is 14 residues long. The germline V gene has CDR1 SQVTM and CDR2 ANQGSEA. Between the trimmed V and J ends, which lost 4 bases and 4 bases, there was a span of 16 bases. The CDR3 is CSVVGGRRGYGYTF. The CDR3 nucleotides read TGCAGCGTTGTAGGAGGGCGCCGCGGCTATGGCTACACCTTC.

This clonotype was detected many times. V is TRBV7-3 and J is TRBJ2-3; 10 positions agree with TRBD2. Per germline, CDR1 SGHTA and CDR2 FQGTGA. With 5 bases clipped from V and 3 bases from J, the junction kept 14 bases outside the gene matches. This CDR3 comprises 18 residues. In DNA, the CDR3 is TGTGCCAGCAGCAAAAGCCGGCTAGCGGGAGTCGGGACAGATACGCAGTATTTT. Translating it yields CASSKSRLAGVGTDTQYF.

This chain links TRBV24-1 with TRBJ2-5; D might be TRBD2 (5 bases). Germline lookup yields CDR1 KGHDR and CDR2 SFDVKD. V was clipped by 4 bases and J by 4 bases, with 24 bases between them. This CDR3 region has 18 residues. CDR3 DNA: TGTGCCACCAGTGACCACCGGACCGTTCGGACGGGAACAGAGACCCAGTACTTC. Translation: CATSDHRTVRTGTETQYF.

In this sample, this clonotype turned up many times. This rearrangement joins TRBV4-3 to TRBJ1-2; the D gene is possibly TRBD1 (5 bases). The germline gives CDR1 LGHNA, CDR2 YSLEER. Trimming stripped 5 bases from V and 4 bases from J, with 14 bases between. There are 14 residues in the CDR3. This CDR3 is CASSGGGTGYGYTF. The DNA of the CDR3 is TGCGCCAGCAGCGGCGGTGGTACAGGCTATGGCTACACCTTC.

This clonotype was observed at least ten times. V usage is TRBV5-4 and J usage is TRBJ2-2, with no clear D. This CDR3 spans 15 amino acids. V shed 1 base and J shed 1 base, with 8 bases lying between them. Germline loops: CDR1 SGHNT, CDR2 YYREEE (reference sequence). CDR3 region: CASSLKAVNTGELFF. The CDR3 region has the DNA TGTGCCAGCAGCTTGAAAGCTGTGAACACCGGGGAGCTGTTTTTT. Based on the CDR3 plus reference TRBV5-4 and TRBJ2-2, the full variable domain is ETGVTQSPTHLIKTRGQQVTLRCSSQSGHNTVSWYQQALGQGPQFIFQYYREEENGRGNFPPRFSGLQFPNYSSELNVNALELDDSALYLCASSLKAVNTGELFFGEGSRLTVL.

This clonotype was seen ten or more times. The J gene is TRBJ2-1, the V gene TRBV20-1, with 16 bases lining up with TRBD2. J gave up 4 bases and V 1 base, and 10 bases lay outside the gene matches. The length of the CDR3 is 19 residues. Germline CDR1 is DFQATT and CDR2 is SNEGSKA (reference sequence). As DNA, the CDR3 is TGCAGTGCTAGAGGTTCCGGGACTAGCGGGAGGGCCGGTTACAATGAGCAGTTCTTC. This gives the protein CSARGSGTSGRAGYNEQFF.